These T cell receptor beta chains were read from a single sample in a study of CD8 T cells in Susac syndrome. TCRdb re-analysed the immunoSEQ multiplex PCR reads in MiXCR, keeping a single row per CDR3 protein. The data contain roughly 200,000 distinct CDR3 sequences, around 94% of them seen just once; the ten biggest clones take up 0.1% to 0.12%. The sequencing sample was made of CD4+ T cells from PBMCs. The receptors come from a human donor with Susac syndrome. The CDR3 runs from the conserved cysteine through the conserved F or W. The D gene is left open where the match is weak. Clone size, where shown, is once, few, many, or a class for clones that have expanded.

d_call	v_call	j_call	clone_size	cdr3_aa	cdr3_nt
.	TRBV12-5	TRBJ1-5	.	CASGGLSNQPQHF	TGTGCTAGTGGGGGACTATCCAATCAGCCCCAGCATTTT
TRBD1	TRBV11-2	TRBJ2-2	.	CASSPRGPGSGELFF	TGTGCCAGCAGCCCGAGGGGGCCGGGGTCCGGGGAGCTGTTTTTT
TRBD2	TRBV20-1	TRBJ2-3	.	CSASPPRGGFTDTQYF	TGCAGTGCTAGCCCCCCCCGCGGGGGGTTCACAGATACGCAGTATTTT
.	TRBV15	TRBJ2-7	.	CATSRGGTLSYEQYF	TGTGCCACCAGCAGAGGAGGGACCCTCTCCTACGAGCAGTACTTC
.	TRBV5-4	TRBJ1-5	.	CASSSKDSNQPQHF	TGTGCCAGCAGTTCTAAGGATAGCAATCAGCCCCAGCATTTT
.	TRBV3-1	TRBJ1-1	.	CASSGDRRGTEAFF	TGTGCCAGCAGTGGCGACAGGAGGGGGACTGAAGCTTTCTTT
.	TRBV6-1	TRBJ2-3	.	CASRPASGQPTDTQYF	TGTGCCAGCAGGCCTGCGTCGGGTCAGCCAACAGATACGCAGTATTTT
TRBD2	TRBV20-1	TRBJ2-7	.	CSARWGGYEQYF	TGCAGTGCTAGGTGGGGGGGCTACGAGCAGTACTTC
TRBD1	TRBV20-1	TRBJ1-4	once	CSARVAGGVANEKLFF	TGCAGTGCTAGAGTCGCAGGGGGCGTTGCTAATGAAAAACTGTTTTTT
.	TRBV11-2	TRBJ2-5	.	CASSPGTKEETQYF	TGTGCCAGCAGCCCCGGGACGAAAGAAGAGACCCAGTACTTC